This T cell receptor beta chain was captured by sequencing in a study of T cells in Graves' hyperthyroidism and ophthalmopathy. Study-wide points: Ophthalmopathy cases were set apart from stable hyperthyroidism by a 13 V-J model.

Diagnoses used clinical symptoms, serum thyroxine and TRAb, thyroid ultrasound and orbital computed tomography. Researchers took RNA transcripts and amplified the TCR beta CDR3 regions from them. In the first-round RT-PCR of the TCR CDR3, the HTBI primer set was used. TCRdb re-derived calls from the multiplex PCR reads in MiXCR, one entry per CDR3 protein. Of 200,000 to 250,000 distinct CDR3 sequences in the sample, approximately 17% were seen once. About this clonotype itself: Its antigen is unknown. A much larger clone lies one base from this, so it may be a read error.

The germline V gene has CDR1 DFQATT and CDR2 SNEGSKA (reference sequence). The length of the CDR3 is 14 residues. The V end lost 2 bases, the J end lost 1 base, and 11 bases lay between the germline ends. The V and J genes are TRBV20-1 and TRBJ1-1; D is ambiguous. The sequencing sample was made of blood. The source of this sequence is a man aged 45-65 years with Graves' hyperthyroidism. The CDR3 region is CSARWRLGNTEAFF. The CDR3, as DNA: TGCAGTGCTAGATGGCGGCTAGGGAACACTGAAGCTTTCTTT.